This T cell receptor (beta chain) was sequenced for a study of cytomegalovirus exposure and HLA in healthy donors. The table came from immunoSEQ multiplex PCR; TCRdb's copy has only in-frame clones and leaves some out. The sample has more than 70,000 clones; almost 97% are singletons. The TCR was taken from a man aged 18 to 30 in good health and CMV-seropositive. The sample was PBMCs.

CDR3 DNA sequence: TGTGCCAGCAGCGTCTTAACTAGCGGGAGGGCCACGGATACGCAGTATTTT. Amino acid sequence: CASSVLTSGRATDTQYF. The chain joins TRBV9 to TRBJ2-3; 13 nucleotides match TRBD2. The germline gives CDR1 SGDLS, CDR2 YYNGEE. Unmatched junction bases numbered 9, after V lost 2 bases and J lost 6 bases. This CDR3 has 17 residues.